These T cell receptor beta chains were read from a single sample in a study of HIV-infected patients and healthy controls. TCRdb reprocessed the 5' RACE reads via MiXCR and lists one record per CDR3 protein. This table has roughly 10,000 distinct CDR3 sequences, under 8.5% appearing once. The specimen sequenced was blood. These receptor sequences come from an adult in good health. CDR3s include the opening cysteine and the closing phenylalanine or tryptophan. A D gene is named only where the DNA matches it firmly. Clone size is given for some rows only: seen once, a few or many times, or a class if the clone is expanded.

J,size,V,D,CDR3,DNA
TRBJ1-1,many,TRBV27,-,CASSPGLLRNTEAFF,TGTGCCAGCAGCCCGGGGCTCCTTAGGAACACTGAAGCTTTCTTT
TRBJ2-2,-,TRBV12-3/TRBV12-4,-,CASTLLGGPGELFF,TGTGCCAGCACTTTGCTGGGGGGGCCTGGGGAGCTGTTTTTT
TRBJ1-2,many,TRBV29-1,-,CSATRGSYGYTF,TGCAGCGCAACGCGAGGCTCCTATGGCTACACCTTC
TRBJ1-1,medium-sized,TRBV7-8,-,CASSLDQNTEAFF,TGTGCCAGCAGCCTCGACCAGAACACTGAAGCTTTCTTT
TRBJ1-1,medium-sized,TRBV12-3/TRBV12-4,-,CASTSYTEAFF,TGTGCCAGCACTTCATACACTGAAGCTTTCTTT
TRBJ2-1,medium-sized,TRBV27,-,CASSLTMAAVTYNEQFF,TGTGCCAGCAGTTTAACGATGGCGGCGGTAACGTACAATGAGCAGTTCTTC
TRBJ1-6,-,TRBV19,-,CASSAQDIYNSPLHF,TGTGCCAGTAGTGCCCAAGACATATATAATTCACCCCTCCACTTT
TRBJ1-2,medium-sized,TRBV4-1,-,CASSRLQDVANYGYTF,TGCGCCAGCAGCCGCCTACAGGACGTCGCTAACTATGGCTACACCTTC
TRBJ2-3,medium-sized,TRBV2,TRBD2,CASKGLAGTDTQYF,TGTGCCAGCAAGGGACTAGCGGGCACAGATACGCAGTATTTT
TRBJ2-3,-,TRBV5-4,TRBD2,CASSSGLEAADTQYF,TGTGCCAGCAGCTCGGGACTAGAAGCCGCAGATACGCAGTATTTT
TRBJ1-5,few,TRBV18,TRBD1,CASSPGTGGYNQPQHF,TGTGCCAGCTCACCGGGGACAGGGGGTTACAATCAGCCCCAGCATTTT
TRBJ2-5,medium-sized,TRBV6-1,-,CASRESGLETQYF,TGTGCCAGCAGAGAGAGCGGGCTCGAGACCCAGTACTTC
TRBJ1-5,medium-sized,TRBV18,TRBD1,CASSPSDRGLGQPQHF,TGTGCCAGCTCACCATCGGACAGGGGGCTCGGTCAGCCCCAGCATTTT
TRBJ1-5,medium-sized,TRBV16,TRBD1,CASSQSVVGTGVLKQPQHF,TGTGCCAGCAGCCAATCCGTTGTTGGGACAGGGGTATTAAAACAGCCCCAGCATTTT
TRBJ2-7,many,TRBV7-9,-,CASSLGLYYEQYF,TGTGCCAGCAGCCTAGGACTCTACTACGAGCAGTACTTC
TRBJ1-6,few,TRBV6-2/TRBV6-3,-,CASSYGRGLLRSDSPLHF,TGTGCCAGCAGTTACGGCAGGGGCCTTCTCCGAAGTGACTCACCCCTCCACTTT
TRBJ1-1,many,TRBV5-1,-,CASSLDGVRTEAFF,TGCGCCAGCAGCTTGGACGGGGTTCGCACTGAAGCTTTCTTT
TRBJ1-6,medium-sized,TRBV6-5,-,CASRDSPTSYNSPLHF,TGTGCCAGCCGGGACTCCCCGACCTCCTATAATTCACCCCTCCACTTT
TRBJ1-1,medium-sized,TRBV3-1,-,CASSLLWGMGTEAFF,TGTGCCAGCAGCCTTTTGTGGGGGATGGGCACTGAAGCTTTCTTT
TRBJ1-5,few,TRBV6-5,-,CASSYAGGNQPQHF,TGTGCCAGCAGTTACGCCGGAGGCAATCAGCCCCAGCATTTT
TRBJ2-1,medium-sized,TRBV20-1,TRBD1,CSAREWGQGYDEQFF,TGCAGTGCTAGAGAATGGGGACAGGGGTACGATGAGCAGTTCTTC
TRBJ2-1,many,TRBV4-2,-,CASSPTIPSYNEQFF,TGTGCCAGCAGCCCCACCATCCCCTCCTACAATGAGCAGTTCTTC
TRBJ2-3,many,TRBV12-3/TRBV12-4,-,CASSLAPYTTDTQYF,TGTGCCAGCAGTTTAGCGCCTTATACCACAGATACGCAGTATTTT
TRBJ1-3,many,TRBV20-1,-,CSARGLETGNTIYF,TGCAGTGCTAGAGGGTTAGAAACTGGAAACACCATATATTTT
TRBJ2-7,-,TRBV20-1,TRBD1,CSARTGGERGEQYF,TGCAGTGCTAGGACAGGGGGCGAAAGAGGCGAGCAGTACTTC
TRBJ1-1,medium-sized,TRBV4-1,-,CASSQGANTEAFF,TGCGCCAGCAGCCAAGGAGCGAACACTGAAGCTTTCTTT
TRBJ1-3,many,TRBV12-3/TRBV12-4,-,CASSETNLGGMF,TGTGCCAGCAGTGAAACTAATCTTGGGGGTATGTTT
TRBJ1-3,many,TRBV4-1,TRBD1,CASSLPADRASLYSGNTIYF,TGCGCCAGCAGCCTACCGGCCGACAGGGCCTCTCTTTACTCTGGAAACACCATATATTTT
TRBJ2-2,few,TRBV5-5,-,CASSSDPLGGGELFF,TGTGCCAGCAGCTCGGACCCTCTAGGGGGCGGGGAGCTGTTTTTT
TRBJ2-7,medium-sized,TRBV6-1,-,CASTEPAYEQYF,TGTGCCAGCACCGAGCCCGCCTACGAGCAGTACTTC
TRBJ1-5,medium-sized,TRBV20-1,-,CSARRTASQPQHF,TGCAGTGCAAGGAGGACAGCCAGTCAGCCCCAGCATTTT
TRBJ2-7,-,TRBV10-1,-,CASSESWGYEQYF,TGCGCCAGCAGTGAGTCTTGGGGCTACGAGCAGTACTTC
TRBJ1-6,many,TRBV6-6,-,CASSPWGGDTAPSSYNSPLHF,TGTGCCAGCAGTCCCTGGGGGGGTGACACGGCCCCGAGCTCCTATAATTCACCCCTCCACTTT
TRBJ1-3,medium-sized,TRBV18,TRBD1,CASSPTGQEHTIYF,TGTGCCAGCTCACCGACCGGACAGGAGCACACCATATATTTT
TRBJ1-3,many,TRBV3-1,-,CASSQISTSSGNTIYF,TGTGCCAGCAGCCAGATTAGCACGAGCTCTGGAAACACCATATATTTT
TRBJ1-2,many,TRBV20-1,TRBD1,CSALPLTGDYGYTF,TGCAGTGCTCTTCCCTTGACAGGGGACTATGGCTACACCTTC
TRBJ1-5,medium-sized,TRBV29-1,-,CSVEGQSGVDQPQHF,TGCAGCGTTGAAGGACAGTCGGGAGTCGATCAGCCCCAGCATTTT
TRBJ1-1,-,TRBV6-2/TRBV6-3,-,CASSYSKFQGRTEAFF,TGTGCCAGCAGTTACTCGAAGTTTCAGGGGAGGACTGAAGCTTTCTTT
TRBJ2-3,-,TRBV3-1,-,CASSQRKTDTQYF,TGTGCCAGCAGCCAAAGGAAGACAGATACGCAGTATTTT
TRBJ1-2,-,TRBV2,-,CATTRAGPNYGYTF,TGTGCCACCACTCGGGCAGGCCCTAACTATGGCTACACCTTC
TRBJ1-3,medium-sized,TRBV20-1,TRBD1,CSAENRGSGNTIYF,TGCAGTGCAGAGAACAGGGGGTCTGGAAACACCATATATTTT
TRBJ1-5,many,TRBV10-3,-,CAISESGQSNQPQHF,TGTGCCATCAGTGAGTCAGGACAATCCAATCAGCCCCAGCATTTT
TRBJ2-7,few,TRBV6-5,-,CASSEPWARDYEQYF,TGTGCCAGCAGCGAGCCCTGGGCCAGGGATTACGAGCAGTACTTC
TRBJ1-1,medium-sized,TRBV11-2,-,CASSSHQGSTEAFF,TGTGCCAGCAGCTCTCATCAGGGTAGCACTGAAGCTTTCTTT
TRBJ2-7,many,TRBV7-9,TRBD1,CASSQFLDRGNEQYF,TGTGCCAGCAGCCAGTTTTTGGACAGGGGTAACGAGCAGTACTTC
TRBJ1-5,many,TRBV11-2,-,CARGGQDGNQPQHF,TGTGCCAGGGGGGGCCAGGATGGCAATCAGCCCCAGCATTTT
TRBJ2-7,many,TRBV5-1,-,CASSDGEVRLCF,TGCGCCAGCAGCGATGGAGAGGTTCGGCTGTGCTTC
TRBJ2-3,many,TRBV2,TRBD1,CASSVTGGADTQYF,TGTGCCAGCAGTGTAACAGGGGGCGCAGATACGCAGTATTTT
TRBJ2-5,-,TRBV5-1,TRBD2,CASSFGTSRGETQYF,TGCGCCAGCAGCTTCGGGACTAGCAGAGGAGAGACCCAGTACTTC
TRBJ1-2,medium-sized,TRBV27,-,CASSFRAGYGYTF,TGTGCCAGCAGTTTCCGGGCAGGCTATGGCTACACCTTC
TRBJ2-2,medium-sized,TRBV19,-,CAIGDGNTGELFF,TGTGCCATTGGGGACGGAAACACCGGGGAGCTGTTTTTT
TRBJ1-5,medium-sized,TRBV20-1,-,CSATYSNQPQHF,TGCAGTGCCACGTATAGCAATCAGCCCCAGCATTTT
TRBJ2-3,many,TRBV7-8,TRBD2,CASSSRLAGGPDTQYF,TGTGCCAGCAGCTCCAGACTAGCGGGGGGGCCAGATACGCAGTATTTT
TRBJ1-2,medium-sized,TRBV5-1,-,CASSLGTADGYTF,TGCGCCAGCAGCTTGGGGACAGCAGATGGCTACACCTTC
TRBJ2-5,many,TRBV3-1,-,CASRLTPGPRETQYF,TGTGCCAGCAGATTAACACCGGGACCCCGGGAGACCCAGTACTTC
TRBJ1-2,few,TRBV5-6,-,CASSSPGSKLKNGYTF,TGTGCCAGCAGCTCCCCGGGGTCCAAATTAAAGAATGGCTACACCTTC
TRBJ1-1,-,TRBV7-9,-,CASSLAGPEAFF,TGTGCCAGCAGCTTAGCAGGCCCTGAAGCTTTCTTT
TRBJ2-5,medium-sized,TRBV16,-,CASSHQETQYF,TGTGCCAGCAGCCACCAAGAGACCCAGTACTTC
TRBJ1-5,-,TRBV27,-,CASSIRAAQPQHF,TGTGCCAGCAGTATCAGGGCGGCGCAGCCCCAGCATTTT
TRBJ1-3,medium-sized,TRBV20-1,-,CSAQTDFSGNTIYF,TGCAGTGCTCAGACAGATTTCTCTGGAAACACCATATATTTT